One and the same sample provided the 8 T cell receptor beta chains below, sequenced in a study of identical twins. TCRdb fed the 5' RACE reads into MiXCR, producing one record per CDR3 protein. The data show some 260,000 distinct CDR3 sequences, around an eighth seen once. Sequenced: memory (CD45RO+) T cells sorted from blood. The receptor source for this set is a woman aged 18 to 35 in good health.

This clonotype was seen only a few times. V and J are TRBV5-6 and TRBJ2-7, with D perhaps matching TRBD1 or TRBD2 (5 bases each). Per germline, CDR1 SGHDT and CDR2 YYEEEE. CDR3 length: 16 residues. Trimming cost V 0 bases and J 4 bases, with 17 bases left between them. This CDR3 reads CASSLADPGRPYEQYF. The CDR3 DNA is TGTGCCAGCAGCTTGGCGGATCCGGGGCGTCCTTACGAGCAGTACTTC.

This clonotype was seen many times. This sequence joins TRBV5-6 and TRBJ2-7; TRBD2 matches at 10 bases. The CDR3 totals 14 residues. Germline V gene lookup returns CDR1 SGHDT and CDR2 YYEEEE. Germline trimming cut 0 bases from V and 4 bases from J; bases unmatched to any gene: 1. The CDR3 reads CASSLGTSGYEQYF. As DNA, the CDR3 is TGTGCCAGCAGCTTGGGGACTAGCGGATACGAGCAGTACTTC.

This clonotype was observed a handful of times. This CDR3 reads CASSTGKQPQHF. The CDR3 DNA reads as TGTGCCAGCAGCACAGGGAAACAGCCCCAGCATTTT. This chain links TRBV12-3 or TRBV12-4 with TRBJ1-5, with TRBD1 as a possible D gene (6 bases). The CDR3 length is 12 residues. V was clipped by 6 bases and J by 7 bases, with 10 bases between them.

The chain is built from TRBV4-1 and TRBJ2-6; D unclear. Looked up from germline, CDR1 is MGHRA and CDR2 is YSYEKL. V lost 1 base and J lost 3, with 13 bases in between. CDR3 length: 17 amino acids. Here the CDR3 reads CASSQARGGDGANVLTF. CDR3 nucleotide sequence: TGCGCCAGCAGCCAAGCTAGAGGTGGTGATGGGGCCAACGTCCTGACTTTC.

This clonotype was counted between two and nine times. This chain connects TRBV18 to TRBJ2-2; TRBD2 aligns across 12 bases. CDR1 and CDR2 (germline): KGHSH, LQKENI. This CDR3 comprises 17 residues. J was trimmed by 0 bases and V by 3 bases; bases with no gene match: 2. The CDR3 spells CASSPGTSGPNTGELFF. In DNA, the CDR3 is TGTGCCAGCTCACCCGGGACTAGCGGGCCGAACACCGGGGAGCTGTTTTTT.

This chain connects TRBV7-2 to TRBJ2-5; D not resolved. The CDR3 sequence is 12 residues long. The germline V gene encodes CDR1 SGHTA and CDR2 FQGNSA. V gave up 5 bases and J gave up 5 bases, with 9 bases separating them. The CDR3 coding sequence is TGTGCCAGCAGCGACGTTTATGAGACCCAGTACTTC. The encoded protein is CASSDVYETQYF.

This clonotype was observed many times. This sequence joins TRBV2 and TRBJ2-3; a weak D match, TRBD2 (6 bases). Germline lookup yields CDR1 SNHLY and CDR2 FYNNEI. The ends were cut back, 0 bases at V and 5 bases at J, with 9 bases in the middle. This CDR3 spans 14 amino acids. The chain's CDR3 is CASSEAGGVDTQYF. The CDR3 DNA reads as TGTGCCAGCAGTGAAGCGGGCGGGGTAGATACGCAGTATTTT. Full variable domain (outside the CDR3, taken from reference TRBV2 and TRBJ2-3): EPEVTQTPSHQVTQMGQEVILRCVPISNHLYFYWYRQILGQKVEFLVSFYNNEISEKSEIFDDQFSVERPDGSNFTLKIRSTKLEDSAMYFCASSEAGGVDTQYFGPGTRLTVL.

CDR3 nucleotide sequence: TGTGCCAGCATTGATGTGGGTACGAGAACAGATACGCAGTATTTT. Protein sequence: CASIDVGTRTDTQYF. The J gene is TRBJ2-3, the V gene TRBV27; D gene ambiguous. In germline, CDR1 is MNHEY, CDR2 SMNVEV (reference sequence). The V and J ends lost 7 bases and 3 bases respectively, with 17 bases between them. This CDR3 spans 15 amino acids.